The entry below gives a single T cell receptor (beta chain) sequence along with its context. This record belongs to a study of blood T cell repertoires in COVID-19. TCRdb keeps only in-frame clones here, not all; method: immunoSEQ multiplex PCR. The sample holds about 160,000 clones, 70% to 80% seen once. Germline assignment: CDR1 SNHLY and CDR2 FYNNEI. The CDR3 runs to 13 residues. Losses at the gene ends were 8 bases for V and 3 bases for J; bases not matched to a gene: 5. The J gene is TRBJ1-1, the V gene TRBV2; TRBD1 matches at 8 bases. This receptor was taken from a woman aged 55-70 years with COVID-19, enrolled during active disease. Sequenced sample: peripheral blood. CDR3 in amino acids: CASFLQGDTEAFF. The CDR3 DNA sequence: TGTGCCAGCTTTTTACAGGGGGACACTGAAGCTTTCTTT.